This passage covers 23 T cell receptor beta chains from one sample sequenced in a study of blood T cell repertoires in COVID-19. Sequencing was performed with immunoSEQ multiplex PCR; in TCRdb, only in-frame clones are kept and a portion is missing. The sample lists roughly 260,000 clones; approximately 86% were seen once. The source material was peripheral blood. The receptor source for this set is a man in his forties who had recovered from COVID-19.

This rearrangement joins TRBV7-2 to TRBJ2-3; 10 nucleotides match TRBD2. The CDR3 covers 14 residues. V lost 2 bases, J lost 9 bases, and 5 bases stayed unmatched. Germline CDR1 is SGHTA and CDR2 is FQGNSA. This CDR3 is CASSLSGGEGTQYF. CDR3 bases: TGTGCCAGCAGCTTAAGCGGGGGGGAGGGGACGCAGTATTTT.

CDR3 bases: TGTGCCAGCAGCTTGAATCAGGGGGTGGAAGAAAAACTGTTTTTT. It translates to CASSLNQGVEEKLFF. The J gene is TRBJ1-4, the V gene TRBV5-6; 7 bases are a match to TRBD1. From germline, CDR1 is SGHDT and CDR2 YYEEEE. This CDR3 contains 15 residues. The V gene end was trimmed by 1 base and the J gene end by 8 bases; junction bases not matched to a gene: 8.

The genes are TRBV25-1 and TRBJ2-4; 10 nucleotides align to TRBD2. Trimming at V came to 3 bases and at J to 4 bases, leaving 9 bases not matched to a gene. The CDR3 runs 17 residues. Germline loops: CDR1 MGHDK, CDR2 SYGVNS. The CDR3 reads CASSDELAGPPKNIQYF. Written as DNA, the CDR3 is TGTGCCAGCAGTGATGAACTAGCGGGGCCCCCAAAAAACATTCAGTACTTC.

The V gene is TRBV27, the J gene TRBJ2-7; D is possibly TRBD2 (7 bases). Germline V gene sequence: CDR1 MNHEY, CDR2 SMNVEV (reference sequence). This CDR3 has 15 residues. V lost 6 bases and J 0 bases, leaving 15 bases between the germline ends. The CDR3 protein is CASRPSGGRSYEQYF. In nucleotides, the CDR3 is TGTGCCAGCAGACCTTCCGGGGGGCGCTCCTACGAGCAGTACTTC.

The chain links TRBV5-5 to TRBJ1-2; D call uncertain. The CDR3 runs 15 residues. Germline loops: CDR1 SGHKS, CDR2 YYEKEE (reference sequence). Deletions cut 4 bases from V and 0 bases from J, with 13 bases between. The CDR3 sequence is CASSAAATPNYGYTF. The CDR3 DNA is TGTGCCAGCAGCGCGGCAGCGACTCCTAACTATGGCTACACCTTC.

The rearrangement joins TRBV6-2 or TRBV6-3 to TRBJ1-5, with D perhaps TRBD1 (6 bases). Germline loops: CDR1 MNHEY, CDR2 SVGEGT. The CDR3 is 15 residues long. V lost 2 bases and J 0 bases, leaving 8 bases between the germline ends. CDR3 loop: CASSYPQGSNQPQHF. CDR3 nucleotide sequence: TGTGCCAGCAGTTACCCACAGGGTAGCAATCAGCCCCAGCATTTT.

The gene calls are TRBV5-4 and TRBJ2-5, with TRBD2 as a possible D gene (7 bases). The CDR3 loop spans 16 amino acids. Germline CDR1 and CDR2: SGHNT and YYREEE (reference sequence). The germline V and J ends were trimmed by 4 bases and 4 bases, with 20 bases remaining between them. CDR3 region: CASSPGLGGARETQYF. Here the CDR3 DNA reads TGTGCCAGCAGCCCCGGTTTAGGGGGGGCTCGAGAGACCCAGTACTTC.

J is TRBJ2-7 and V is TRBV12-3 or TRBV12-4; no reliable D call. The length of the CDR3 is 13 residues. Trimming shortened V by 8 bases and J by 3 bases, and 14 bases separated the two germline ends. CDR3 loop: CASAKQFYYEQYF. As DNA, the CDR3 is TGTGCCAGCGCTAAACAGTTCTACTACGAGCAGTACTTC.

The CDR3 nucleotides read TGTGCCAGCTCACCACCGAGAACTAGCGGTACAGATACGCAGTATTTT. As protein: CASSPPRTSGTDTQYF. The V and J genes are TRBV18 and TRBJ2-3, with 8 bases fitting TRBD2. Germline V CDR1 and CDR2: KGHSH, LQKENI. The CDR3 contains 16 residues. Trimming cost V 0 bases and J 3 bases; bases outside gene matches: 5.

This clone was detected only a few times. The chain links TRBV10-2 to TRBJ2-7, with D perhaps matching TRBD1 (5 bases). This CDR3 comprises 12 residues. The V gene lost 5 bases and the J gene lost 6 bases, with 11 bases spanning the gap. Germline CDR1 is WSHSY and CDR2 is SAAADI. The CDR3 reads CASSPGLIEQYF. The CDR3 DNA sequence: TGCGCCAGCAGTCCAGGGTTGATCGAGCAGTACTTC.

The CDR3 nucleotides are TGTGCCAGCAGGTTCACCGGGACACGGACCTACGAGCAGTACTTC. This translates into CASRFTGTRTYEQYF. V and J are TRBV11-2 and TRBJ2-7; tentative D call: TRBD1 (6 bases). V was trimmed by 6 bases and J by 2 bases, leaving 17 bases between them. The CDR3 extends over 15 amino acids. CDR1 is SGHAT, CDR2 FQNNGV, per germline.

The CDR3 sequence is CASSQDHRGNEKLFF. The CDR3 coding sequence is TGCGCCAGCAGCCAAGATCACAGGGGGAATGAAAAACTGTTTTTT. This chain joins TRBV4-3 and TRBJ1-4; 8 nucleotides align to TRBD1. Germline assignment: CDR1 LGHNA and CDR2 YSLEER. This CDR3 has 15 amino acids. V lost 0 bases, J lost 5 bases, and 2 bases stayed unmatched.

The V call is TRBV28, the J call TRBJ2-5, with TRBD2 as a possible D gene (6 bases). The germline V and J ends were trimmed by 9 bases and 4 bases, with 21 bases remaining between them. Germline V gene sequence: CDR1 MDHEN, CDR2 SYDVKM. This CDR3 spans 15 amino acids. DNA of the CDR3: TGTGCCAGTATACCAGCGGGTTTTGCGCGAGAGACCCAGTACTTC. It yields the protein CASIPAGFARETQYF.

This sequence joins TRBV6-7 and TRBJ2-5, with 12 bases matching TRBD1. TRBV6-7 is given ORF status, its function remaining uncertain. After removal of 4 bases from V and 4 bases from J, the junction contained 7 bases not matched to a gene. This CDR3 has 16 amino acids. The CDR3 nucleotides read TGTGCCAGCAGTTGGGGGGGACAGGGGGCTTTAGAGACCCAGTACTTC. Protein sequence: CASSWGGQGALETQYF.

The chain links TRBV29-1 to TRBJ1-1; D may be TRBD1 (5 bases). Germline V gene data show CDR1 as SQVTM and CDR2 as ANQGSEA. V lost 4 bases and J 5 bases, leaving 14 bases between the germline ends. There are 13 residues in the CDR3. CDR3 amino acids: CSVGRGRNTEAFF. The CDR3 DNA reads TGCAGCGTTGGGAGGGGTCGGAATACTGAAGCTTTCTTT.

This chain joins TRBV5-1 and TRBJ2-3; 7 bases map to TRBD1. This CDR3 is built from 15 residues. The trim removed 2 bases at V and 0 bases at J, leaving 3 bases unmatched. CDR1 SGHRS and CDR2 YFSETQ come from the germline V gene. The CDR3 loop reads CASSFLTGSTDTQYF. The CDR3, as DNA: TGCGCCAGCAGCTTCCTGACAGGGAGCACAGATACGCAGTATTTT.

The chain employs TRBV10-2 and TRBJ1-1, with D tentatively TRBD1 (5 bases). The CDR3 is 15 amino acids. Germline assignment: CDR1 WSHSY and CDR2 SAAADI. The V gene lost 6 bases and the J gene lost 5 bases, with 19 bases spanning the gap. CDR3 amino acids: CASRGLPQLGTEAFF. CDR3 bases: TGCGCCAGCAGGGGGCTTCCCCAACTTGGGACTGAAGCTTTCTTT.

The rearrangement uses TRBV4-3 and TRBJ1-2; D may be TRBD1 (5 bases). This CDR3 has 15 amino acids. V shed 3 bases and J shed 1 base, with 12 bases lying between them. The germline CDR1 and CDR2 sequences are LGHNA and YSLEER. CDR3 loop: CASSHSTELNYGYTF. The CDR3 DNA reads TGCGCCAGCAGCCACTCGACAGAACTTAACTATGGCTACACCTTC.

V gene TRBV11-2 combines with J gene TRBJ2-2; 8 bases agree with TRBD2. V gave up 5 bases and J gave up 4 bases; unmatched junction bases: 9. Germline V gives CDR1 SGHAT, CDR2 FQNNGV. The CDR3 runs 16 residues. The chain's CDR3 is CASSLTGGGITGELFF. The CDR3 DNA is TGTGCCAGCAGCCTGACGGGAGGGGGAATCACCGGGGAGCTGTTTTTT.

V gene TRBV11-2 combines with J gene TRBJ2-1, with TRBD1 matching 9 bases. The CDR3 has 15 amino acids. The V segment lost 5 bases and the J segment 8 bases; nucleotides outside the gene matches: 10. Germline V lookup: CDR1 SGHAT, CDR2 FQNNGV. Here the CDR3 reads CASSRNTGGWDEQFF. The CDR3 coding sequence is TGTGCCAGCAGCCGCAATACAGGGGGCTGGGATGAGCAGTTCTTC. The complete variable domain, with remaining parts taken from reference TRBV11-2 and TRBJ2-1, reads EAGVAQSPRYKIIEKRQSVAFWCNPISGHATLYWYQQILGQGPKLLIQFQNNGVVDDSQLPKDRFSAERLKGVDSTLKIQPAKLEDSAVYLCASSRNTGGWDEQFFGPGTRLTVL.

The J gene is TRBJ2-1, the V gene TRBV7-2; TRBD2 agrees at 15 bases. Germline loops: CDR1 SGHTA, CDR2 FQGNSA. The CDR3 extends over 17 amino acids. The trim removed 3 bases at V and 8 bases at J, leaving 8 bases unmatched. The CDR3 DNA reads as TGTGCCAGCAGCTTGGCTAGGACTAGCGGGAGGGCACATGAGCAGTTCTTC. Protein product: CASSLARTSGRAHEQFF.

A single count supports this clone. The gene calls are TRBV5-1 and TRBJ1-4; no clear D gene. Germline lookup yields CDR1 SGHRS and CDR2 YFSETQ. This CDR3 region has 14 residues. V lost 0 bases and J lost 0, with 3 bases in between. CDR3 coding DNA: TGCGCCAGCAGCTTGGCCGCAACTAATGAAAAACTGTTTTTT. Its translation is CASSLAATNEKLFF.

V is TRBV7-2 and J is TRBJ2-7; 7 bases fit TRBD2. Germline lookup yields CDR1 SGHTA and CDR2 FQGNSA. The CDR3 loop spans 16 amino acids. V lost 5 bases, J lost 0 bases, and 10 bases stayed unmatched. CDR3 residues: CASSVGGGTSSYEQYF. CDR3 DNA sequence: TGTGCCAGCAGCGTGGGGGGGGGTACTAGCTCCTACGAGCAGTACTTC.